Presented here are 10 T cell receptor beta chains from one specimen sequenced in a study of blood T cell repertoires in COVID-19. Measured with immunoSEQ multiplex PCR; TCRdb has only the in-frame clones, and not every one. This sample has approximately 200,000 clones, with around four fifths found just once. What was sequenced was peripheral blood. These receptors all stem from a woman aged 80 or over with COVID-19, enrolled during active disease.

The chain has TRBV9 and TRBJ2-7; TRBD2 aligns across 11 bases. Germline CDR1 and CDR2: SGDLS and YYNGEE. This CDR3 comprises 15 residues. V lost 0 bases to trimming and J lost 4 bases; unmatched junction nucleotides: 3. The CDR3 DNA sequence: TGTGCCAGCAGCGTAGGACTAGCGGGGAATTACGAGCAGTACTTC. It translates to CASSVGLAGNYEQYF.

The genes are TRBV4-3 and TRBJ1-6; D not resolved. This CDR3 region has 13 residues. Germline CDR1 reads LGHNA; CDR2 reads YSLEER. Trimming shortened V by 1 base and J by 8 bases, and 6 bases separated the two germline ends. The CDR3 DNA reads TGCGCCAGCAGCCAAGTGCGTGATTCACCCCTCCACTTT. It codes for CASSQVRDSPLHF.

The V and J genes are TRBV6-6 and TRBJ1-5; the match to TRBD1 covers 9 bases. Trimming took 0 bases from V and 7 from J; bases not matched to a gene: 1. Germline CDR1 MNHNY, CDR2 SVGAGI (reference sequence). This CDR3 spans 14 amino acids. In DNA form, the CDR3 reads TGTGCCAGCAGTTACTCGGGACAGGGCCAGCCCCAGCATTTT. This sequence encodes CASSYSGQGQPQHF.

The chain is built from TRBV29-1 and TRBJ2-1, with TRBD2 matching over 13 bases. V lost 2 bases to trimming and J lost 10 bases; unmatched junction nucleotides: 8. The CDR3 loop spans 15 amino acids. Germline values: CDR1 SQVTM, CDR2 ANQGSEA. CDR3: CSVEPTSGGASEQFF. CDR3 DNA: TGCAGCGTTGAACCTACTAGCGGGGGGGCATCCGAGCAGTTCTTC.

This chain connects TRBV24-1 to TRBJ2-5, with a possible D match to TRBD1 (6 bases). V lost 4 bases and J 1 base, leaving 12 bases between the germline ends. Germline V lookup: CDR1 KGHDR, CDR2 SFDVKD. The CDR3 runs to 15 residues. CDR3 sequence (DNA): TGTGCCACCAGTGACCCTAGGACAGCCCAAGAGACCCAGTACTTC. This encodes CATSDPRTAQETQYF.

The chain carries TRBV4-3 and TRBJ2-2; weak D call: TRBD1 (6 bases). V lost 2 bases to trimming and J lost 9 bases, with 13 bases between them. Germline V lookup: CDR1 LGHNA, CDR2 YSLEER. The CDR3 consists of 14 residues. As DNA, the CDR3 is TGCGCCAGCAGCCAAACGACAGGTGGCCGGGAGCTGTTTTTT. Translating gives CASSQTTGGRELFF.

The J gene is TRBJ2-3, the V gene TRBV5-5; perhaps TRBD2 as D (6 bases). CDR1 SGHKS and CDR2 YYEKEE come from the germline V gene (reference sequence). The V end lost 6 bases, the J end lost 7 bases, and 24 bases lay between the germline ends. The CDR3 is 16 residues long. The CDR3 spells CASISGPGSEGNTQYF. CDR3 coding DNA: TGTGCCAGCATCTCTGGTCCGGGGTCGGAGGGCAATACGCAGTATTTT. Based on the CDR3 plus reference TRBV5-5 and TRBJ2-3, the full variable domain is DAGVTQSPTHLIKTRGQQVTLRCSPISGHKSVSWYQQVLGQGPQFIFQYYEKEERGRGNFPDRFSARQFPNYSSELNVNALLLGDSALYLCASISGPGSEGNTQYFGPGTRLTVL.

V gene TRBV6-6 combines with J gene TRBJ1-2; perhaps TRBD1 as D (6 bases). CDR1 and CDR2 from the germline V gene are MNHNY and SVGAGI (reference sequence). This CDR3 comprises 12 residues. Trimming shortened V by 4 bases and J by 6 bases, and 9 bases separated the two germline ends. Here the CDR3 DNA reads TGTGCCAGCAGTTTACAGGGAGATGGCTACACCTTC. It specifies CASSLQGDGYTF.

The chain links TRBV4-1 to TRBJ1-3; D gene ambiguous. CDR1 MGHRA and CDR2 YSYEKL come from the germline V gene. The V end lost 4 bases, the J end lost 0 bases, and 13 bases lay between the germline ends. CDR3 length equals 16 residues. CDR3 DNA: TGCGCCAGCAGCCGACGAGGCGGCTCCTCTGGAAACACCATATATTTT. Protein product: CASSRRGGSSGNTIYF.

The rearrangement uses TRBV29-1 and TRBJ2-3, with TRBD2 matching over 8 bases. From germline, CDR1 is SQVTM and CDR2 ANQGSEA. Losses at the gene ends were 3 bases for V and 2 bases for J; bases not matched to a gene: 7. This CDR3 has 15 residues. The CDR3: CSVDGAGGNTDTQYF. The CDR3 region has the DNA TGCAGCGTTGACGGCGCGGGGGGAAACACAGATACGCAGTATTTT.